The clone carrying this T cell receptor beta chain was observed a handful of times. Its cognate antigen is unknown. These data originate in a study of vaccination and CD4 T cells after COVID-19. The study's findings and limits: For convalescent patients, a median 86.3% of reactive clones surfaced exclusively after vaccination.

With the Oncomine TCR Beta short-read assay, DNA from cultured CD4+ T cells was sequenced. CD4+ T cells were cultured, and genomic DNA was extracted from them. TCRdb reprocessed the PCR reads via MiXCR and lists one record per CDR3 protein. Of some 8,000 distinct CDR3 sequences listed, around two fifths are singletons. Stated treatment: approximately 9-day PBMC culture with coronavirus spike peptide pools or control peptides (ViraFEST assay). Unexposed donor CD4+ T cells predated the COVID-19 pandemic, collected 2011-2018. Trimming took 5 bases from V and 4 from J; bases not matched to a gene: 3. The germline V gene has CDR1 SGHVS and CDR2 FQNEAQ. This CDR3 region has 14 residues.

Sequenced: CD4+ T cells from blood, cultured in vitro. This TCR came from a human donor in good health. The V gene is TRBV7-8, the J gene TRBJ2-4, with 9 bases that match TRBD1. CDR3 loop: CASSPGTGKNIQYF. The CDR3 DNA reads as TGTGCCAGCAGCCCAGGGACAGGGAAAAACATTCAGTACTTC.